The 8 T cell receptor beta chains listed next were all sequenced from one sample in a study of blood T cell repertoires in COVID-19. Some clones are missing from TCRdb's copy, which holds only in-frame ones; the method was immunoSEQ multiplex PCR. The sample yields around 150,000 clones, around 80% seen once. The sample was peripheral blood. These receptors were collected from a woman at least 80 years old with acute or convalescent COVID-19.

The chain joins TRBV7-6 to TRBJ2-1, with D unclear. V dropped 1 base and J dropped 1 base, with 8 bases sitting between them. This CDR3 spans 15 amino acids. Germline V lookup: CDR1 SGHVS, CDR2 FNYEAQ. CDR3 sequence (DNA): TGTGCCAGCAGCTTAGTCGAGAGGTCCTACAATGAGCAGTTCTTC. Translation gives CASSLVERSYNEQFF.

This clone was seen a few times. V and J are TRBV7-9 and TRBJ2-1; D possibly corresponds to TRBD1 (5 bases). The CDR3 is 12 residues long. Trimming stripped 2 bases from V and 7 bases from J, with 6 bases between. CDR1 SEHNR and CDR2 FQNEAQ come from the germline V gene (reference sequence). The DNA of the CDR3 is TGTGCCAGCAGCTTATCAGGGAATGAGCAGTTCTTC. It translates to CASSLSGNEQFF.

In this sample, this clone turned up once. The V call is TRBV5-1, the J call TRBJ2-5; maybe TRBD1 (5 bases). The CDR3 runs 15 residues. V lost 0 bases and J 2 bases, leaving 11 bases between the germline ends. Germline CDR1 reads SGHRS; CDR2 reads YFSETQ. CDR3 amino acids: CASSLVAGKQETQYF. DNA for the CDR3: TGCGCCAGCAGCTTGGTAGCAGGGAAGCAAGAGACCCAGTACTTC.

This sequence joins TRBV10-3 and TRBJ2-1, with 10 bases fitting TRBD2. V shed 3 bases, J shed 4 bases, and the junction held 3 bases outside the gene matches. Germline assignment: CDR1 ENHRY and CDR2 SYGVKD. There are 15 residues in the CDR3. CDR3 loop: CAISEAGGLYNEQFF. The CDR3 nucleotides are TGTGCCATCAGTGAAGCGGGAGGGTTGTACAATGAGCAGTTCTTC.

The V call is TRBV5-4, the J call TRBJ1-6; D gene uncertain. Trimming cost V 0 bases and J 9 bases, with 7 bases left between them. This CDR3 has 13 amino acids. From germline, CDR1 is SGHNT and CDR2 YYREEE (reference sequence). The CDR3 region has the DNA TGTGCCAGCAGCTTGGTCGGAGGTTCACCCCTCCACTTT. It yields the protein CASSLVGGSPLHF.

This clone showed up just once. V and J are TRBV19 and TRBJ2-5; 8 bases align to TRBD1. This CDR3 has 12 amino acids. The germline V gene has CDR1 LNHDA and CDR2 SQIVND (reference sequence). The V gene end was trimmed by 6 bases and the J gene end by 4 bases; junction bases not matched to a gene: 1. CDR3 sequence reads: CASSDRGETQYF. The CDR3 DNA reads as TGTGCCAGTAGCGACAGGGGAGAGACCCAGTACTTC.

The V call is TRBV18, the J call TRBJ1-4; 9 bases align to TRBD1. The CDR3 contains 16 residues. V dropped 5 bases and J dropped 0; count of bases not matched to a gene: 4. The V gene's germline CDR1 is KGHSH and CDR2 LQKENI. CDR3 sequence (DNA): TGTGCCAGCTCATGGGGACAGGGCGCAACTAATGAAAAACTGTTTTTT. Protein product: CASSWGQGATNEKLFF.

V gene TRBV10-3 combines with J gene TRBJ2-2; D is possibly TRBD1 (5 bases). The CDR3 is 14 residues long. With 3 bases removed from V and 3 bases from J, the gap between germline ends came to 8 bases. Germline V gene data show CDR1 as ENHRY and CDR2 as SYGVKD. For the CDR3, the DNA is TGTGCCATCAGTGATTTGGGGCACACCGGGGAGCTGTTTTTT. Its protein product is CAISDLGHTGELFF.